This T cell receptor (beta chain) was observed in a study of identical twins. Overall study findings and caveats: Reduced insertions were recorded for abundant cord blood beta clonotypes, with no such pattern in memory repertoires.

The CDR3 has 12 residues. The V end was cut by 6 bases, the J end by 7 bases, with 10 bases between. This clonotype appeared many times. What it recognizes is unknown. TCRdb reprocessed the 5' RACE reads via MiXCR and lists one record per CDR3 protein. The repertoire consists of 1,800,000 or so distinct CDR3 sequences, with 25% to 35% occurring once and the leading ten covering more than 0.25%. The origin of this receptor is a newborn girl in good health. This chain joins TRBV12-3 or TRBV12-4 and TRBJ2-1; D is unresolved. Sequencing was performed on cord blood. CDR3 amino acids: CASSPGVNEQFF. The CDR3 coding sequence is TGTGCCAGCAGCCCCGGAGTAAATGAGCAGTTCTTC.